This T cell receptor beta chain derives from a study of early T cells in non-severe SARS-CoV-2 infection. This clonotype was observed a single time. Its antigen remains unidentified. Notes on the study in general: Private and CD4 specificities were missed by VDJdb matching, which favored anti-spike CD8 responses.

Via MiXCR, TCRdb re-called the 5' RACE reads, giving one row per CDR3 protein. In the table there are around 58,000 distinct CDR3 sequences, about 16% of which are singletons. V shed 4 bases and J 7 bases; nucleotides not matched to a gene: 7. The CDR3 covers 15 residues. The germline V gene has CDR1 MGHRA and CDR2 YSYEKL. This clonotype originated in an adult who was a healthcare worker with PCR-confirmed SARS-CoV-2 infection or an uninfected control (not recorded which). V usage is TRBV4-1 and J usage is TRBJ2-1, with 10 bases aligning to TRBD2. Sequenced here: whole blood, sampled at baseline. CDR3 in amino acids: CASSLSGGDINEQFF. CDR3 in DNA: TGCGCCAGCAGCCTGAGCGGGGGGGACATTAATGAGCAGTTCTTC.